A selection of T cell receptor beta chains follows, all from one sample in a study of shared clonotypes between healthy human individuals. Profiling relied on immunoSEQ multiplex PCR, and the TCRdb table lists in-frame clones only, not all of them. The top ten hold less than 25% of the sample, which has approximately 810,000 clones, 80% to 95% seen once. Sequences were obtained from naive CD8+ T cells sorted from blood. Source of these receptors: a man aged 25-40 years in good health. Both conserved end residues are part of each CDR3. The D gene is left open where the match is weak. Size is stated for part of the rows, as once, few or many counts, or as a class when the clone is expanded.

CDR3nt: TGTGCCAGCAGACTAACAGGGGGTGACACCGGGGAGCTGTTTTTT
CDR3aa: CASRLTGGDTGELFF
len: 15
abundance: .
v_gene: TRBV6-6
j_gene: TRBJ2-2
d_gene: TRBD1

CDR3nt: TGTGCCAGTAGTATAGGTGGCACTAGGAATGAAAAACTGTTTTTT
CDR3aa: CASSIGGTRNEKLFF
len: 15
abundance: .
v_gene: TRBV19
j_gene: TRBJ1-4
d_gene: .

CDR3nt: TGTGCCAGCAGGAGCAGAGGGGGGGGCAATCAGCCCCAGCATTTT
CDR3aa: CASRSRGGGNQPQHF
len: 15
abundance: .
v_gene: TRBV2
j_gene: TRBJ1-5
d_gene: .

CDR3nt: TGTGCCACTCTGACCCCGCGCGGCTACACCTTC
CDR3aa: CATLTPRGYTF
len: 11
abundance: few
v_gene: TRBV19
j_gene: TRBJ1-2
d_gene: .

CDR3nt: TGTGCCAGCAAGACTAGCGGGAACCTTTTCGACACCGGGGAGCTGTTTTTT
CDR3aa: CASKTSGNLFDTGELFF
len: 17
abundance: .
v_gene: TRBV27
j_gene: TRBJ2-2
d_gene: TRBD2

CDR3nt: TGCAGCGTTGAAAGCGGCAGGGGCTATGAGCAGTTCTTC
CDR3aa: CSVESGRGYEQFF
len: 13
abundance: .
v_gene: TRBV29-1
j_gene: TRBJ2-1
d_gene: .

CDR3nt: TGTGCCAGCAGCCTCAACTCAGGGGGCAAGGGGGTCTATGGCTACACCTTC
CDR3aa: CASSLNSGGKGVYGYTF
len: 17
abundance: .
v_gene: TRBV9
j_gene: TRBJ1-2
d_gene: TRBD1

CDR3nt: TGTGCCAGCAGTTTTGGGGGACAAACCTACGAGCAGTACTTC
CDR3aa: CASSFGGQTYEQYF
len: 14
abundance: .
v_gene: TRBV27
j_gene: TRBJ2-7
d_gene: .

CDR3nt: TGTGCCACCAGCGACGGACAGGTTGGTCCCTATGGCTACACCTTC
CDR3aa: CATSDGQVGPYGYTF
len: 15
abundance: .
v_gene: TRBV15
j_gene: TRBJ1-2
d_gene: TRBD1

CDR3nt: TGTGCCAGCAGTTTCGGTCGTACCTACGAGCAGTACTTC
CDR3aa: CASSFGRTYEQYF
len: 13
abundance: .
v_gene: TRBV28
j_gene: TRBJ2-7
d_gene: .

CDR3nt: TGTGCCAGCAGTGAAATGGAGGGGCCGGAGACCCAGTACTTC
CDR3aa: CASSEMEGPETQYF
len: 14
abundance: .
v_gene: TRBV25-1
j_gene: TRBJ2-5
d_gene: .

CDR3nt: TGTGCCAGCTCCCCAGACTACGAGCAGTACTTC
CDR3aa: CASSPDYEQYF
len: 11
abundance: .
v_gene: TRBV18
j_gene: TRBJ2-7
d_gene: .

CDR3nt: TGTGCCAGCAGTTTAGGGAAGTACCAAGAGACCCAGTACTTC
CDR3aa: CASSLGKYQETQYF
len: 14
abundance: .
v_gene: TRBV27
j_gene: TRBJ2-5
d_gene: .

CDR3nt: TGTGCCAGCAGTCCGACCGGGACTAGCGGGAGAGGGGCCTACGAGCAGTACTTC
CDR3aa: CASSPTGTSGRGAYEQYF
len: 18
abundance: .
v_gene: TRBV9
j_gene: TRBJ2-7
d_gene: TRBD2

CDR3nt: TGTGCCAGCAGCTCAAGGGACAGGGAGGCGGCGGGCTACACCTTC
CDR3aa: CASSSRDREAAGYTF
len: 15
abundance: .
v_gene: TRBV7-6
j_gene: TRBJ1-2
d_gene: TRBD1

CDR3nt: TGTGCCAGCAGCGACGGGACCGCTCCATACGAGCAGTACTTC
CDR3aa: CASSDGTAPYEQYF
len: 14
abundance: .
v_gene: TRBV7-8
j_gene: TRBJ2-7
d_gene: .

CDR3nt: TGTGCCAGCAGCTTAATCGGGCAGGGGATGGGAGAGACCCAGTACTTC
CDR3aa: CASSLIGQGMGETQYF
len: 16
abundance: .
v_gene: TRBV7-3
j_gene: TRBJ2-5
d_gene: .

CDR3nt: TGTGCCAGCTCACCCGAGATGGGGGTCGATCAGCCCCAGCATTTT
CDR3aa: CASSPEMGVDQPQHF
len: 15
abundance: .
v_gene: TRBV18
j_gene: TRBJ1-5
d_gene: .

CDR3nt: TGTGCCAGCAGCTTGGTGGGGGAGGGCCCCCGGGGGACCCAGTACTTC
CDR3aa: CASSLVGEGPRGTQYF
len: 16
abundance: .
v_gene: TRBV5-4
j_gene: TRBJ2-5
d_gene: TRBD2

CDR3nt: TGTGCCACCAGACACACTAGCGGGAGGTGGGATGAGCAGTTCTTC
CDR3aa: CATRHTSGRWDEQFF
len: 15
abundance: .
v_gene: TRBV15
j_gene: TRBJ2-1
d_gene: TRBD2

CDR3nt: TGCGCCAGCAGCCAAGATTCGACGGGAGGGAGCTCCTACGAGCAGTACTTC
CDR3aa: CASSQDSTGGSSYEQYF
len: 17
abundance: .
v_gene: TRBV4-3
j_gene: TRBJ2-7
d_gene: TRBD2

CDR3nt: TGTGCCAGCAGTTTTCGACAGGGGAATGAGCAGTTCTTC
CDR3aa: CASSFRQGNEQFF
len: 13
abundance: .
v_gene: TRBV28
j_gene: TRBJ2-1
d_gene: TRBD1

CDR3nt: TGTGCCAGCAGTTACGGCTACTCCTACGAGCAGTACTTC
CDR3aa: CASSYGYSYEQYF
len: 13
abundance: few
v_gene: TRBV6-6
j_gene: TRBJ2-7
d_gene: .

CDR3nt: TGTGCCAGCAGTGATTTCGGTAGCTCCTACAATGAGCAGTTCTTC
CDR3aa: CASSDFGSSYNEQFF
len: 15
abundance: .
v_gene: TRBV2
j_gene: TRBJ2-1
d_gene: .